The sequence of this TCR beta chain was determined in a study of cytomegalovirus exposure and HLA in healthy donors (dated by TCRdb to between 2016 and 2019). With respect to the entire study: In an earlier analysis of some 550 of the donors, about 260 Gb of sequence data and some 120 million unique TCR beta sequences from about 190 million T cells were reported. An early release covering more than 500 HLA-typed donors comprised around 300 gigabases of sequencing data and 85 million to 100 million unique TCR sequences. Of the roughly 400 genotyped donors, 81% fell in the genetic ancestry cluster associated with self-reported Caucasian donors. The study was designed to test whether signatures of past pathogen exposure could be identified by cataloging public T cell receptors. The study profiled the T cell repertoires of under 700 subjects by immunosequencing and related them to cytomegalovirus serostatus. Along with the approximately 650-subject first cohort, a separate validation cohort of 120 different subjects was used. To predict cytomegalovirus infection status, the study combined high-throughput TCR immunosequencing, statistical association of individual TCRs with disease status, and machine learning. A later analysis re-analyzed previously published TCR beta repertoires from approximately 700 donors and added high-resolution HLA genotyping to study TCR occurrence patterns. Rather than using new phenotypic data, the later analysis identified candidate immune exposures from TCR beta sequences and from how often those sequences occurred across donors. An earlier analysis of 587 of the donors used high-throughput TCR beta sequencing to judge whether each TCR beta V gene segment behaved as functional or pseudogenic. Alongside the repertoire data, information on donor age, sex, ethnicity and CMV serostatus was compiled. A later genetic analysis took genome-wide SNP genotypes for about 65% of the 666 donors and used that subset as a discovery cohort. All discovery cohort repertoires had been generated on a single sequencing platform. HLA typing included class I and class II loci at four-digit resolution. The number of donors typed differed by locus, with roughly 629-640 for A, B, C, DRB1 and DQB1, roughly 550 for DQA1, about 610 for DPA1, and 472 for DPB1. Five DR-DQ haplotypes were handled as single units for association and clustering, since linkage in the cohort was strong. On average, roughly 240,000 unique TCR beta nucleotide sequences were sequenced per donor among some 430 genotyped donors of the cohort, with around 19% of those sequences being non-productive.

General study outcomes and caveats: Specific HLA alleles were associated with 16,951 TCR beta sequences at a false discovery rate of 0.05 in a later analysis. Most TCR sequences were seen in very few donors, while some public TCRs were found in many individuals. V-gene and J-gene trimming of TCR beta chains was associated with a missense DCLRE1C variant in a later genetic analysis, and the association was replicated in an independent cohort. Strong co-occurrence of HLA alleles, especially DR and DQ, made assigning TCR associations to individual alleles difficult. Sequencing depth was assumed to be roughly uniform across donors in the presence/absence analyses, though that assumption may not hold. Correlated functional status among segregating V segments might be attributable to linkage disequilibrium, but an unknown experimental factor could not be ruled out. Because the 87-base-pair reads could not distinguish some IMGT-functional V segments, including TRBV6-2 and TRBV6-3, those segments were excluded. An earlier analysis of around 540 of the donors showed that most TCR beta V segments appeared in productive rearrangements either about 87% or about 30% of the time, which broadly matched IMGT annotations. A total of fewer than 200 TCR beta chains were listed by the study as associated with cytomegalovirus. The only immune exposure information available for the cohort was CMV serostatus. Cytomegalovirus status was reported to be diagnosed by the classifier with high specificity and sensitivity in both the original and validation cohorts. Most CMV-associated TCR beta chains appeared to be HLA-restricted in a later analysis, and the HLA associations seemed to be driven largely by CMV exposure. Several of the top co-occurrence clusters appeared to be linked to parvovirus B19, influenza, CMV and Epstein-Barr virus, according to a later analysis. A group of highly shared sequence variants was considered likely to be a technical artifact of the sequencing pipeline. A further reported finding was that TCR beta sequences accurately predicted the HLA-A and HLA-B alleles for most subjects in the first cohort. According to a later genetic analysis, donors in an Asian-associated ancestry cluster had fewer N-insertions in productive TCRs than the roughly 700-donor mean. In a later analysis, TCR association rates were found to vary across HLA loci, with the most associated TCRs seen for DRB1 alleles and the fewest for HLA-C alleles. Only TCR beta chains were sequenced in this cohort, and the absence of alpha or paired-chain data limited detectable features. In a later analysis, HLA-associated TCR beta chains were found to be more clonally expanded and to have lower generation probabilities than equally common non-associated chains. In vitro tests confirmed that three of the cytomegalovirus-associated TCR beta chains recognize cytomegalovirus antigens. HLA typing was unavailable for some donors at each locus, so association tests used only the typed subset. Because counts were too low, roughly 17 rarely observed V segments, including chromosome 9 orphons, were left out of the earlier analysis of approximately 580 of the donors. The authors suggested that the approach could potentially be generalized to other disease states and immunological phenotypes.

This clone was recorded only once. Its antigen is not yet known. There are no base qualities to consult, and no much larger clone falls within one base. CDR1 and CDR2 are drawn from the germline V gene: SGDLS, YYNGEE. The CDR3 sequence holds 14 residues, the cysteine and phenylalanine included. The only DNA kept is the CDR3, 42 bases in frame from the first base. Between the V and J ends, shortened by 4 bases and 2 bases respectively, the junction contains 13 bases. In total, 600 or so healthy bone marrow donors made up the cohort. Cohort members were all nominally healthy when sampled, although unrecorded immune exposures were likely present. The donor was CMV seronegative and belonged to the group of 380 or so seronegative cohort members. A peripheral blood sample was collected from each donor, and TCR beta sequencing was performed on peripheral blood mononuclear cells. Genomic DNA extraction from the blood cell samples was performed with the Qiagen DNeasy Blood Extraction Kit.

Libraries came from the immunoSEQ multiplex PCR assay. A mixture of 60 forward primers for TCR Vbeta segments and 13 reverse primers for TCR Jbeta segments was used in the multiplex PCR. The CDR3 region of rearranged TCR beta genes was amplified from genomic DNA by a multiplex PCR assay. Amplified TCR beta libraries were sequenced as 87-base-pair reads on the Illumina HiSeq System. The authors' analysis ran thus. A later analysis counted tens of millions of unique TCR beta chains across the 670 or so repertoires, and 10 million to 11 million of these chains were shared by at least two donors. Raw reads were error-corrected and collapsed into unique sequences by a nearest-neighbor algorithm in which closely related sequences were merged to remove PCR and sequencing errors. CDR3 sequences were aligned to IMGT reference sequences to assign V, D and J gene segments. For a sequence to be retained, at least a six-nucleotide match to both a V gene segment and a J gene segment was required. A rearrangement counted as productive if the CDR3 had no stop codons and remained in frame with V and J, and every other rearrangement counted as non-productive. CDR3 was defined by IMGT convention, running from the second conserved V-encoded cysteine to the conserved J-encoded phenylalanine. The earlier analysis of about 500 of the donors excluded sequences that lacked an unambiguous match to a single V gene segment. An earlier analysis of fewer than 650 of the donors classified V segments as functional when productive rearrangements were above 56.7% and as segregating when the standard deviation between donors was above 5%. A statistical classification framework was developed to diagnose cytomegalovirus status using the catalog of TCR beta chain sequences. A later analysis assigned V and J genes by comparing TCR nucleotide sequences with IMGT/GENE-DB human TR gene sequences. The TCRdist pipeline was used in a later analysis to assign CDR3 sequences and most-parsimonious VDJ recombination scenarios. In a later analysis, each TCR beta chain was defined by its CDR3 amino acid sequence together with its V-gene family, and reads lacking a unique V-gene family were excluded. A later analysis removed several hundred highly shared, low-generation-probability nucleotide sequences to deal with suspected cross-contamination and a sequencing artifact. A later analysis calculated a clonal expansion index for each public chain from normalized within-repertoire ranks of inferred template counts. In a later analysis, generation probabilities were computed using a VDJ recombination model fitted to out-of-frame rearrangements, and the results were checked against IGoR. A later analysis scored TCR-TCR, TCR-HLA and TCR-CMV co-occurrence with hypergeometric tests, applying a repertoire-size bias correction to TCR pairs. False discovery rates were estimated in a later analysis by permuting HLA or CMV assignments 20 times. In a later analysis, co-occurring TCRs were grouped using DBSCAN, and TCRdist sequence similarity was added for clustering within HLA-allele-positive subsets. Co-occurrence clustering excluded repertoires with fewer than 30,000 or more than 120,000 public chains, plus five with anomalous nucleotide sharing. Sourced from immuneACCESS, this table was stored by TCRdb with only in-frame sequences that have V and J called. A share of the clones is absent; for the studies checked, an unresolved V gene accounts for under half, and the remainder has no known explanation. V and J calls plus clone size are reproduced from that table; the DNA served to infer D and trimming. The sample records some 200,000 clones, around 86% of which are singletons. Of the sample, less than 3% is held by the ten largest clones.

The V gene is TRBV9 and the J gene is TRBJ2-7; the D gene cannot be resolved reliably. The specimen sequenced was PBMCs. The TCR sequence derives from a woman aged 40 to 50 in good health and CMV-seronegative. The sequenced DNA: TGTGCCAGCAGCCCCCGCCCTAGTACCTACGAGCAGTACTTC. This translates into CASSPRPSTYEQYF.